The rows below give T cell receptor beta chains drawn from one sample of a study of blood T cell repertoires in COVID-19. Method: immunoSEQ multiplex PCR; TCRdb's copy keeps in-frame clones and lacks some. Here the sample spans around 250,000 clones, about 83% being singletons. Sequencing was carried out using peripheral blood. The receptors derive from a man aged 40-49 years with active or convalescent COVID-19. Each CDR3 is given without its conserved first and last residue.

>TRBJ1-2|TRBV7-9
ASSLESRQGGYGYT
>TRBJ1-2|TRBV6-5
ASTGGLPGYT
>TRBJ2-6|TRBV5-1
ASFRDLSSGANVLT
>TRBJ1-3|TRBV11-2
ASSLGQGRNTIY
>TRBJ1-1|TRBV25-1
ASTAASEAF
>TRBJ2-1|TRBV9
ASSQTSGRANEQF
>TRBJ2-2|TRBV7-2
ASSQSREIDTGELF
>TRBJ2-5|TRBV18
ASSPGAEETQY
>TRBJ1-1|TRBV7-9
ASSNKGGRAEAF
>TRBJ1-1|TRBV30
AWTGSAEAF
>TRBJ1-4|TRBV4-3
ASSPTTLIPGDWEKLF
>TRBJ2-3|TRBV4-1
ASSPSGLAGGRSTDTQY
>TRBJ1-1|TRBV5-6
ASTTWSDRFQNTEAF